This is a list of T cell receptor beta chains from one sample in a study of early T cells in non-severe SARS-CoV-2 infection. TCRdb reprocessed the 5' RACE reads with MiXCR, giving one entry per CDR3 protein. The sample shows 70,000 to 85,000 distinct CDR3 sequences, roughly 12% of them seen only once. Material: whole blood. Source of these receptors: an adult who was a healthcare worker with PCR-confirmed SARS-CoV-2 infection or an uninfected control (not recorded which). Both conserved end residues are part of each CDR3. The D gene is left open where the match is weak. Clone size appears in some rows only: once, few, many, or a class for an expanded clone.

d_call: -
v_call: TRBV5-1
j_call: TRBJ2-7
clone_size: -
cdr3_nt: TGCGCCAGCAGCTTATTCGGGCAGCCCTACGAGCAGTACTTC
cdr3_aa: CASSLFGQPYEQYF

d_call: TRBD2
v_call: TRBV29-1
j_call: TRBJ2-1
clone_size: -
cdr3_nt: TGCAGCGTTGTATTTGGCGGGAGATCTTACAATGAGCAGTTCTTC
cdr3_aa: CSVVFGGRSYNEQFF

d_call: TRBD2
v_call: TRBV7-6
j_call: TRBJ2-1
clone_size: -
cdr3_nt: TGTGCCAGCAGCTTAGGGGGGAGGGGCGGTGGTGAGCAGTTCTTC
cdr3_aa: CASSLGGRGGGEQFF

d_call: -
v_call: TRBV7-3
j_call: TRBJ2-1
clone_size: many
cdr3_nt: TGTGCCAGCACAAAGGGCAATGAGCAGTTCTTC
cdr3_aa: CASTKGNEQFF

d_call: -
v_call: TRBV29-1
j_call: TRBJ2-1
clone_size: many
cdr3_nt: TGCAGCGTAGATACTCCGGGCCCCCGAGAGCAGTTCTTC
cdr3_aa: CSVDTPGPREQFF

d_call: TRBD2
v_call: TRBV20-1
j_call: TRBJ2-1
clone_size: few
cdr3_nt: TGCAGTGCTAGCGGGGGGGGCAATGAGCAGTTCTTC
cdr3_aa: CSASGGGNEQFF

d_call: -
v_call: TRBV30
j_call: TRBJ2-1
clone_size: many
cdr3_nt: TGTGCCTGGAGCCCGGGGCATGGTGAGCAGTTCTTC
cdr3_aa: CAWSPGHGEQFF

d_call: -
v_call: TRBV28
j_call: TRBJ1-2
clone_size: many
cdr3_nt: TGTGCCAGCAGTTGGGGATCATTGGGCTACACCTTC
cdr3_aa: CASSWGSLGYTF

d_call: -
v_call: TRBV11-3
j_call: TRBJ2-1
clone_size: many
cdr3_nt: TGTGCCAGCAGCCTAAGGCCCACAGGGAGCAATGAGCAGTTCTTC
cdr3_aa: CASSLRPTGSNEQFF

d_call: -
v_call: TRBV11-1
j_call: TRBJ2-2
clone_size: -
cdr3_nt: TGTGCCAGCAGCTTCGGGACCACCGGGGAGCTGTTTTTT
cdr3_aa: CASSFGTTGELFF

d_call: -
v_call: TRBV18
j_call: TRBJ1-1
clone_size: few
cdr3_nt: TGTGCCAGCTCACCGACGAGCAGGGCGGGAGTCGACACTGAAGCTTTCTTT
cdr3_aa: CASSPTSRAGVDTEAFF

d_call: -
v_call: TRBV12-2
j_call: TRBJ2-1
clone_size: many
cdr3_nt: TGTGCAAGTCGCTTCCTGGGCTTCCGGGTCTTCACATACAATGAGCAGTTCTTC
cdr3_aa: CASRFLGFRVFTYNEQFF

d_call: -
v_call: TRBV27
j_call: TRBJ2-7
clone_size: many
cdr3_nt: TGTGCCAGCAATCGATTAGGGGGACCATTTTACGAGCAGTACTTC
cdr3_aa: CASNRLGGPFYEQYF

d_call: -
v_call: TRBV11-2
j_call: TRBJ1-1
clone_size: many
cdr3_nt: TGTGCCAGCAGCTTAGGGGGAAGGGGTACTGAAGCTTTCTTT
cdr3_aa: CASSLGGRGTEAFF

d_call: -
v_call: TRBV6-6
j_call: TRBJ1-6
clone_size: -
cdr3_nt: TGTGCCAGCGGCGCCGGGACTCCTTTCCCCCTCCACTTT
cdr3_aa: CASGAGTPFPLHF

d_call: -
v_call: TRBV27
j_call: TRBJ2-7
clone_size: -
cdr3_nt: TGTGCCAGCAGTTTTCAGGAGGGCAGGGGGCAGTACTTC
cdr3_aa: CASSFQEGRGQYF

d_call: -
v_call: TRBV28
j_call: TRBJ2-7
clone_size: many
cdr3_nt: TGTGCCAGCAGTAGGGTCCACGAGCAGTACTTC
cdr3_aa: CASSRVHEQYF

d_call: -
v_call: TRBV29-1
j_call: TRBJ2-7
clone_size: -
cdr3_nt: TGCAGCGCGGCGGACCTCTACGAGCAGTACTTC
cdr3_aa: CSAADLYEQYF

d_call: -
v_call: TRBV25-1
j_call: TRBJ2-5
clone_size: -
cdr3_nt: TGTGCCAGCAGTGGCGGACAAGAGACCCAGTACTTC
cdr3_aa: CASSGGQETQYF

d_call: -
v_call: TRBV12-3/TRBV12-4
j_call: TRBJ2-3
clone_size: -
cdr3_nt: TGTGCCAGCAGTACGGGAGCTAAGAGTGCTGATACGCAGTATTTT
cdr3_aa: CASSTGAKSADTQYF

d_call: -
v_call: TRBV25-1
j_call: TRBJ2-3
clone_size: -
cdr3_nt: TGTGCCAGCTCCTTCTCCTCAGGGGCCCTATCCGATACGCAGTATTTT
cdr3_aa: CASSFSSGALSDTQYF

d_call: -
v_call: TRBV5-1
j_call: TRBJ2-2
clone_size: many
cdr3_nt: TGCGCCAGCAGTTACCGCAGTCCGGCCGGGGGGAACACCGGGGAGCTGTTTTTT
cdr3_aa: CASSYRSPAGGNTGELFF

d_call: TRBD2
v_call: TRBV20-1
j_call: TRBJ2-1
clone_size: many
cdr3_nt: TGCAGTGCTAGTTATGCCGCTAGCGGGAGGAATGTGGGGAATGAGCAGTTCTTC
cdr3_aa: CSASYAASGRNVGNEQFF

d_call: TRBD2
v_call: TRBV7-2
j_call: TRBJ2-7
clone_size: -
cdr3_nt: TGTGTCAGCAGCTTCCCGACTAGCGGGAGAGGGTACGAACAGTACTTC
cdr3_aa: CVSSFPTSGRGYEQYF

d_call: -
v_call: TRBV3-1
j_call: TRBJ2-7
clone_size: few
cdr3_nt: TGTGCCAGCAGCCCGGGGTTCTACGAGCAGTACTTC
cdr3_aa: CASSPGFYEQYF

d_call: TRBD1
v_call: TRBV5-1
j_call: TRBJ1-4
clone_size: few
cdr3_nt: TGCGCCAGCAGCTTGGCCCCCCCGGGACAGGCTAATGAAAAACTGTTTTTT
cdr3_aa: CASSLAPPGQANEKLFF

d_call: -
v_call: TRBV7-2
j_call: TRBJ1-1
clone_size: -
cdr3_nt: TGTGCCAGCAGAGCCCTTGGGAACACTGAAGCTTTCTTT
cdr3_aa: CASRALGNTEAFF

d_call: -
v_call: TRBV28
j_call: TRBJ2-5
clone_size: -
cdr3_nt: TGTGCCAGCAGTTCGGGCAGGGAAGAGACCCAGTACTTC
cdr3_aa: CASSSGREETQYF

d_call: -
v_call: TRBV15
j_call: TRBJ2-2
clone_size: many
cdr3_nt: TGTGCCACCAGGAGAGACAGGCTCACCGGGGAGCTGTTTTTT
cdr3_aa: CATRRDRLTGELFF